The 24 T cell receptor beta chains below all came from one sample that was sequenced in a study of T cells after yellow fever vaccination. TCRdb reprocessed the 5' RACE reads with MiXCR, giving one entry per CDR3 protein. The sample holds 350,000 to 550,000 distinct CDR3 sequences, roughly a sixth seen once. The source material was PBMCs, sampled before the yellow fever booster vaccination. These receptors were collected from a man aged 18 to 30 who received the YFV17D yellow fever vaccine.

The V and J genes are TRBV10-3 and TRBJ2-6; TRBD2 might be the D (6 bases). Trimming took off 10 bases at V and 0 bases at J, with 13 bases between the two ends. The CDR3 has 15 residues. From germline, CDR1 is ENHRY and CDR2 SYGVKD. The CDR3 here is CATCPRDSGANVLTF. The CDR3, as DNA: TGTGCCACGTGCCCGCGGGACTCTGGGGCCAACGTCCTGACTTTC.

This clonotype was counted between two and nine times. The V gene is TRBV5-1, the J gene TRBJ2-2; the match to TRBD2 covers 13 bases. Germline lookup yields CDR1 SGHRS and CDR2 YFSETQ. The V and J ends lost 4 bases and 7 bases, in that order; junction bases with no gene match: 10. The CDR3 consists of 17 residues. CDR3 nucleotide sequence: TGCGCCAGCAGCGCCGCCGGGACTAGCGGGGCTGGCGGGGAGCTGTTTTTT. Its protein product is CASSAAGTSGAGGELFF.

This clonotype was counted a few times. The chain employs TRBV19 and TRBJ2-7; TRBD1 matches at 10 bases. The CDR3 sequence is 16 residues long. CDR1 LNHDA and CDR2 SQIVND come from the germline V gene (reference sequence). V dropped 2 bases and J dropped 3; count of bases not matched to a gene: 7. The DNA for the CDR3 is TGTGCCAGTAGTATAATACCCGGGACAGGGGACTACGAGCAGTACTTC. It specifies CASSIIPGTGDYEQYF.

The rearrangement joins TRBV10-2 to TRBJ1-1; 12 positions agree with TRBD1. Trimming took 6 bases from V and 4 from J; bases not matched to a gene: 12. The CDR3 length is 17 residues. Germline CDR1 reads WSHSY; CDR2 reads SAAADI. This CDR3 is CASSGTGGAYWGTEAFF. CDR3 nucleotide sequence: TGCGCCAGCAGCGGGACAGGGGGCGCGTACTGGGGCACTGAAGCTTTCTTT.

This clonotype was counted only a few times. The CDR3 region is CASSLGGGGTQYF. The CDR3 DNA follows: TGTGCCAGCAGCTTAGGCGGGGGCGGGACCCAGTACTTC. J is TRBJ2-5 and V is TRBV11-2, with a weak D call TRBD2 (7 bases). Trimming pared 1 base from V and 7 bases from J, leaving 10 bases between. This CDR3 has 13 amino acids. Germline CDR1 is SGHAT and CDR2 is FQNNGV. The full variable domain, its missing parts supplied by reference TRBV11-2 and TRBJ2-5, is EAGVAQSPRYKIIEKRQSVAFWCNPISGHATLYWYQQILGQGPKLLIQFQNNGVVDDSQLPKDRFSAERLKGVDSTLKIQPAKLEDSAVYLCASSLGGGGTQYFGPGTRLLVL.

This chain joins TRBV9 and TRBJ2-2; D possibly corresponds to TRBD1 (6 bases). CDR1 SGDLS and CDR2 YYNGEE come from the germline V gene. V was shortened by 1 base and J by 5 bases, with 12 bases between the two germline ends. The CDR3 runs 15 residues. For the CDR3, the DNA is TGTGCCAGCAGCGTAAGCACAGGGAGTACCGGGGAGCTGTTTTTT. Translation gives CASSVSTGSTGELFF.

The V and J genes are TRBV20-1 and TRBJ1-4; no reliable D call. Per the germline V gene, CDR1 is DFQATT and CDR2 is SNEGSKA (reference sequence). This CDR3 region has 11 residues. Trimming left V 5 bases short and J 14 bases short, with 15 bases between. The CDR3 bases are TGCAGTGCTCTGGACGGTCGGTATCTGTTTTTT. This encodes CSALDGRYLFF.

V usage is TRBV7-3 and J usage is TRBJ2-5; D assignment may be TRBD1 or TRBD2 (7 bases each). The CDR3 covers 15 residues. V was clipped by 1 base and J by 5 bases, with 14 bases between them. The germline V gene encodes CDR1 SGHTA and CDR2 FQGTGA. The CDR3 is CASSLREGAYETQYF. CDR3 sequence (DNA): TGTGCCAGCAGCTTAAGGGAGGGGGCTTACGAGACCCAGTACTTC.

The chain has TRBV12-3 or TRBV12-4 and TRBJ2-5, with TRBD1 identical over 8 bases. This CDR3 is 13 amino acids long. The J segment lost 2 bases and the V segment lost 9 bases, leaving 5 bases of the junction unmatched. CDR3 coding DNA: TGTGCCAGTTGGAACAGGGGGCAAGAGACCCAGTACTTC. This translates into CASWNRGQETQYF.

The chain is built from TRBV10-2 and TRBJ1-1; maybe TRBD1 (5 bases). V shed 5 bases and J shed 3 bases, with 16 bases lying between them. The CDR3 has 15 amino acids. Germline CDR1 is WSHSY and CDR2 is SAAADI. The CDR3 protein is CASSPITGGDTEAFF. CDR3 nucleotide sequence: TGCGCCAGCAGTCCTATTACAGGAGGGGACACTGAAGCTTTCTTT.

The CDR3 DNA is TGTGCCAGCAGCCATCGCAGGGGGTCGCATGGCTACACCTTC. The encoded protein is CASSHRRGSHGYTF. The chain uses TRBV3-1 and TRBJ1-2; 7 nucleotides line up with TRBD1. Germline V gene sequence: CDR1 LGHDT, CDR2 YNNKEL (reference sequence). This CDR3 is 14 amino acids long. Trimming took 3 bases from V and 6 from J; bases not matched to a gene: 7. The full variable domain, rest sourced from reference TRBV3-1 and TRBJ1-2, is DTAVSQTPKYLVTQMGNDKSIKCEQNLGHDTMYWYKQDSKKFLKIMFSYNNKELIINETVPNRFSPKSPDKAHLNLHINSLELGDSAVYFCASSHRRGSHGYTFGSGTRLTVV.

This clonotype was detected a few times. The rearrangement joins TRBV5-1 to TRBJ2-5, with D possibly being TRBD1 or TRBD2 (6 bases each). Germline V gene data show CDR1 as SGHRS and CDR2 as YFSETQ. The V gene lost 4 bases and the J gene lost 2 bases, with 15 bases spanning the gap. The CDR3 has 15 amino acids. CDR3 bases: TGCGCCAGCAGCGAATCGGGGGCCCTTCAAGAGACCCAGTACTTC. Its translation: CASSESGALQETQYF.

The rearrangement joins TRBV19 to TRBJ2-6; D might be TRBD2 (6 bases). The CDR3 spans 19 residues. Trimming removed 5 bases at V and 0 bases at J, with 20 bases between. CDR1 and CDR2 from the germline V gene are LNHDA and SQIVND (reference sequence). CDR3 region: CASSQIDLRGLSGANVLTF. The CDR3 DNA reads as TGTGCCAGTAGTCAAATCGATTTACGGGGACTCTCTGGGGCCAACGTCCTGACTTTC.

The chain recombines TRBV7-9 with TRBJ1-1; D gene uncertain. The V and J ends lost 5 bases and 4 bases respectively, with 11 bases between them. The CDR3 has 13 residues. Germline V CDR1 and CDR2: SEHNR, FQNEAQ (reference sequence). The CDR3 DNA follows: TGTGCCAGCAGCAACTCTAGGGCCACTGAAGCTTTCTTT. Its translation: CASSNSRATEAFF. Full variable domain (outside the CDR3, taken from reference TRBV7-9 and TRBJ1-1): DTGVSQNPRHKITKRGQNVTFRCDPISEHNRLYWYRQTLGQGPEFLTYFQNEAQLEKSRLLSDRFSAERPKGSFSTLEIQRTEQGDSAMYLCASSNSRATEAFFGQGTRLTVV.

This clonotype was seen only a few times. The genes are TRBV21-1 and TRBJ2-2. TRBV21-1 is marked as a pseudogene. There are 14 residues in the CDR3. The CDR3 protein is CASSKRRWAGELFF. In DNA form, the CDR3 reads TGTGCCAGCAGCAAAAGGCGATGGGCCGGGGAGCTGTTTTTT.

The V and J genes are TRBV4-3 and TRBJ2-3, with D possibly called TRBD1 or TRBD2 (5 bases each). The CDR3 runs to 15 residues. V was shortened by 4 bases and J by 1 base, with 12 bases between the two germline ends. Germline V CDR1 and CDR2: LGHNA, YSLEER. The CDR3, as DNA: TGCGCCAGCAGCCGGGGACGTGGTGGCACAGATACGCAGTATTTT. This sequence encodes CASSRGRGGTDTQYF.

This clonotype came up many times. This chain links TRBV7-9 with TRBJ2-7; perhaps D is TRBD1 or TRBD2 (5 bases each). V lost 3 bases, J lost 0 bases, and 6 bases lay in between. In germline, CDR1 is SEHNR, CDR2 FQNEAQ (reference sequence). The CDR3 extends over 13 amino acids. CDR3 region: CASSLGDSYEQYF. CDR3 DNA sequence: TGTGCCAGCAGCTTGGGGGACTCCTACGAGCAGTACTTC. Filled out from reference TRBV7-9 and TRBJ2-7, the complete variable domain reads DTGVSQNPRHKITKRGQNVTFRCDPISEHNRLYWYRQTLGQGPEFLTYFQNEAQLEKSRLLSDRFSAERPKGSFSTLEIQRTEQGDSAMYLCASSLGDSYEQYFGPGTRLTVT.

The chain recombines TRBV9 with TRBJ2-7, with D unresolved. The CDR3 has 14 residues. V lost 7 bases and J 2 bases, leaving 16 bases between the germline ends. CDR1 is SGDLS and CDR2 is YYNGEE in the germline V gene. The CDR3 coding sequence is TGTGCCAGCCCCTCAAGGGCTCAGACCTACGAGCAGTACGTC. Protein product: CASPSRAQTYEQYV.

The chain combines TRBV6-2 or TRBV6-3 with TRBJ1-6; maybe TRBD1 (5 bases). The ends were cut back, 6 bases at V and 11 bases at J, with 20 bases in the middle. The CDR3 loop spans 15 amino acids. The germline V gene has CDR1 MNHEY and CDR2 SVGEGT. CDR3 region: CASRPRASSDPPLHF. CDR3 nucleotide sequence: TGTGCCAGCAGGCCCAGGGCCTCCTCGGACCCACCCCTCCACTTT.

The genes are TRBV9 and TRBJ2-1, with TRBD2 matching over 13 bases. This CDR3 spans 20 amino acids. V was clipped by 6 bases and J by 0 bases; unmatched bases: 15. The germline V gene has CDR1 SGDLS and CDR2 YYNGEE. The CDR3 region is CASNVDPGLAGSSSYNEQFF. The DNA for the CDR3 is TGTGCCAGCAATGTGGACCCGGGACTAGCGGGGTCTAGCTCCTACAATGAGCAGTTCTTC.

J is TRBJ1-2 and V is TRBV12-3 or TRBV12-4; 9 bases line up with TRBD1. Trimming removed 5 bases from V and 6 bases from J; junction bases left unmatched: 7. The CDR3 totals 14 residues. The CDR3: CASSPTGQGNGYTF. CDR3 DNA: TGTGCCAGCAGTCCCACCGGACAGGGGAATGGCTACACCTTC.

CDR3 in amino acids: CASSVGTGGYNEQFF. The DNA for the CDR3 is TGTGCCAGCAGCGTAGGGACCGGCGGCTACAATGAGCAGTTCTTC. The gene calls are TRBV9 and TRBJ2-1; D ambiguous. This CDR3 spans 15 amino acids. Trimming cost V 0 bases and J 3 bases, with 10 bases left between them. Germline CDR1 and CDR2: SGDLS and YYNGEE.

The CDR3 sequence: CASSPLAGAGETQYF. As DNA, the CDR3 is TGTGCCAGCAGCCCTCTAGCGGGGGCGGGAGAGACCCAGTACTTC. V gene TRBV6-5 combines with J gene TRBJ2-5, with TRBD2 identical over 10 bases. This CDR3 contains 15 residues. Germline CDR1 reads MNHEY; CDR2 reads SVGAGI. Trimming removed 6 bases from V and 4 bases from J; junction bases left unmatched: 8.

V usage is TRBV29-1 and J usage is TRBJ1-5; D not resolved. The V end lost 4 bases, the J end lost 11 bases, and 12 bases lay between the germline ends. This CDR3 spans 11 amino acids. Per the germline V gene, CDR1 is SQVTM and CDR2 is ANQGSEA. CDR3 region: CSVVTAWSQHF. In DNA, the CDR3 is TGCAGCGTTGTCACCGCCTGGTCCCAGCATTTT.